The T cell receptor beta chain under discussion was sequenced for a study of blood T cell repertoires in COVID-19. As for the study in general: Material from acute and convalescent COVID-19 was sourced from the United States, Italy and Spain. T cells, B-cell-depleted T cells, or PBMCs provided the cDNA or gDNA that served as material.

Per the original methods: Counts of nucleated cells, estimated from reference gene primer amplification, were obtained. Repertoires were generated with immunoSEQ multiplex PCR, while TCRdb's copy carries only in-frame clones and drops some. V and J calls and clone size come straight from that table; D and trimming were deduced from the DNA. The data show around 320,000 clones, approximately 85% seen once. Germline V CDR1 and CDR2: ENHRY, SYGVKD. This CDR3 has 17 amino acids. The V end lost 0 bases, the J end lost 7 bases, and 21 bases lay between the germline ends. Sequenced input: peripheral blood. V gene TRBV10-3 combines with J gene TRBJ2-5; the D gene is possibly TRBD1 (7 bases). This receptor was taken from a human donor in a cohort sampled during active COVID-19. CDR3 region: CAISESIAGSQGGTQYF. The CDR3 bases are TGTGCCATCAGTGAGTCGATCGCCGGGTCGCAGGGGGGGACCCAGTACTTC.